The 19 T cell receptor beta chains in this list originate from one sample, sequenced in a study of control samples from healthy donors and cancer patients (dated by TCRdb to 2018 to 2021). Library creation used the immunoSEQ multiplex PCR assay. TCRdb re-hosts the immuneACCESS table, in-frame sequences only. Its copies lack some clones; in the studies checked, an unresolved V gene accounts for under half of them, and the cause for the rest is not known. The sample data list fewer than 120,000 clones, and over 75% of these were observed just once. The ten largest account for 3.7% of the sample. Material: PBMCs. The receptors were sampled from a woman in her sixties or seventies with lung cancer.

Worth noting for this clone: The same CDR3 is also encoded by other DNA sequences in this sample. The chain has TRBV10-3 and TRBJ2-3, with 9 bases aligning to TRBD1. V was pared by 6 bases and J by 1 base, with 2 bases of the junction left unmatched. Germline V gives CDR1 ENHRY, CDR2 SYGVKD. CDR3 length: 14 amino acids. CDR3 nucleotides: TGTGCCATCAGAGGGACAGGGCGCACAGATACGCAGTATTTT. Translation gives CAIRGTGRTDTQYF.

V usage is TRBV10-3 and J usage is TRBJ1-1; no clear D. There are 12 residues in the CDR3. Germline assignment: CDR1 ENHRY and CDR2 SYGVKD. Trimming stripped 4 bases from V and 8 bases from J, with 11 bases between. The CDR3 nucleotides read TGTGCCATCAGTGGAGACCGCCGGGAAGCTTTCTTT. Translated: CAISGDRREAFF.

This sequence joins TRBV6-5 and TRBJ1-2; a possible D gene is TRBD1 (6 bases). The CDR3 has 15 residues. Germline CDR1 reads MNHEY; CDR2 reads SVGAGI. Deletions cut 6 bases from V and 4 bases from J, with 18 bases between. CDR3 in DNA: TGTGCCAGCAGAGGACAGAGGGTAGGATTCTATGGCTACACCTTC. This encodes CASRGQRVGFYGYTF.

The rearrangement uses TRBV28 and TRBJ1-1; no reliable D call. CDR1 and CDR2 from the germline V gene are MDHEN and SYDVKM. V lost 5 bases and J 8 bases, leaving 9 bases between the germline ends. The CDR3 runs 11 residues. The CDR3: CASSPGMEAFF. The CDR3 DNA is TGTGCCAGCAGTCCGGGGATGGAAGCTTTCTTT.

This sequence joins TRBV4-2 and TRBJ2-1, with D unresolved. The CDR3 loop spans 15 amino acids. The germline gives CDR1 LGHNA, CDR2 YNFKEQ. The germline V and J ends were trimmed by 0 bases and 5 bases, with 11 bases remaining between them. The DNA for the CDR3 is TGTGCCAGCAGCCAAGAGCCAAGGGCCGACAATGAGCAGTTCTTC. Protein: CASSQEPRADNEQFF.

The CDR3 sequence: CASSPGGYVDGYTF. DNA of the CDR3: TGTGCCAGTAGCCCAGGGGGATATGTCGATGGCTACACCTTC. The chain is built from TRBV19 and TRBJ1-2; 7 bases fit TRBD1. V shed 6 bases and J 6 bases; nucleotides not matched to a gene: 10. Germline V gene lookup returns CDR1 LNHDA and CDR2 SQIVND (reference sequence). This CDR3 is built from 14 residues.

The chain recombines TRBV5-1 with TRBJ1-1; D might be TRBD1 (5 bases). This CDR3 is built from 13 residues. V shed 4 bases and J shed 3 bases, with 10 bases lying between them. CDR1 and CDR2 from the germline V gene are SGHRS and YFSETQ. In nucleotides, the CDR3 is TGCGCCAGCAGCCAACAGGAGGACACTGAAGCTTTCTTT. This translates into CASSQQEDTEAFF.

The chain carries TRBV14 and TRBJ2-3; tentatively, D is TRBD1 or TRBD2 (5 bases each). Germline V lookup: CDR1 SGHDN, CDR2 FVKESK. Trimming shortened V by 4 bases and J by 4 bases, and 15 bases separated the two germline ends. The length of the CDR3 is 15 residues. The CDR3 loop is CASSPRDRPPDTQYF. In DNA, the CDR3 is TGTGCCAGCAGCCCCCGGGACCGTCCTCCAGATACGCAGTATTTT. Together with reference TRBV14 and TRBJ2-3, the CDR3 gives the full variable domain: EAGVTQFPSHSVIEKGQTVTLRCDPISGHDNLYWYRRVMGKEIKFLLHFVKESKQDESGMPNNRFLAERTGGTYSTLKVQPAELEDSGVYFCASSPRDRPPDTQYFGPGTRLTVL.

The chain employs TRBV5-6 and TRBJ1-2, with no clear D. Looked up from germline, CDR1 is SGHDT and CDR2 is YYEEEE. The CDR3 loop spans 12 amino acids. V lost 0 bases and J 8 bases, leaving 8 bases between the germline ends. CDR3 protein: CASSLAPWGYTF. CDR3 coding DNA: TGTGCCAGCAGCTTGGCCCCTTGGGGCTACACCTTC.

This clone appeared a single time. The chain uses TRBV5-6 and TRBJ1-1, with a tentative D call TRBD1 (5 bases). Between the trimmed V and J ends, which lost 0 bases and 1 base, there was a span of 16 bases. Germline V gene sequence: CDR1 SGHDT, CDR2 YYEEEE. The CDR3 covers 17 residues. The CDR3 DNA is TGTGCCAGCAGCTTGGTACGGTGGGGGACCTGGAACACTGAAGCTTTCTTT. The encoded protein is CASSLVRWGTWNTEAFF.

This chain joins TRBV7-3 and TRBJ2-7, with 7 bases that match TRBD2. CDR1 is SGHTA, CDR2 FQGTGA, per germline. The CDR3 sequence is 16 residues long. V lost 1 base to trimming and J lost 5 bases; unmatched junction nucleotides: 11. The CDR3 DNA sequence: TGTGCCAGCAGCTTAATGGCCAGGGAGGGGACCAACGAGCAGTACTTC. Translating it yields CASSLMAREGTNEQYF.

This rearrangement joins TRBV7-9 to TRBJ2-7, with D perhaps matching TRBD1 (6 bases). Germline V lookup: CDR1 SEHNR, CDR2 FQNEAQ (reference sequence). The CDR3 runs 12 residues. V was cut by 3 bases and J by 6 bases, with 9 bases left in between. The CDR3 spells CASSFGQSEQYF. As DNA, the CDR3 is TGTGCCAGCAGCTTCGGACAGTCCGAGCAGTACTTC.

The J gene is TRBJ1-6, the V gene TRBV6-2 or TRBV6-3; D ambiguous. CDR1 is MNHEY and CDR2 is SVGEGT in the germline V gene. CDR3 length: 16 residues. Trimming pared 3 bases from V and 0 bases from J, leaving 9 bases between. DNA for the CDR3: TGTGCCAGCAGTTATTTTGGGAGCTCCTATAATTCACCCCTCCACTTT. Amino acids: CASSYFGSSYNSPLHF.

The chain joins TRBV2 to TRBJ2-1; a possible D gene is TRBD2 (6 bases). Germline V lookup: CDR1 SNHLY, CDR2 FYNNEI. The CDR3 has 11 residues. The V end was cut by 1 base, the J end by 15 bases, with 10 bases between. The CDR3 is CASSEGLGGFF. As DNA, the CDR3 is TGTGCCAGCAGTGAAGGACTCGGGGGGTTCTTC.

This clone showed up just once. The rearrangement joins TRBV18 to TRBJ2-7; perhaps TRBD1 as D (7 bases). Trimming cost V 0 bases and J 2 bases, with 14 bases left between them. Germline CDR1 is KGHSH and CDR2 is LQKENI. The CDR3 sequence is 16 residues long. CDR3 coding DNA: TGTGCCAGCTCACCACCGGTGCGGGACAGCCCCTACGAGCAGTACTTC. This translates into CASSPPVRDSPYEQYF.

The CDR3 here is CASSPGTGVVYEQYF. The CDR3 region has the DNA TGCGCCAGCAGTCCCGGGACAGGGGTCGTCTACGAGCAGTACTTC. V is TRBV5-1 and J is TRBJ2-7; 10 bases align to TRBD1. Trimming took 5 bases from V and 3 from J; bases not matched to a gene: 8. CDR1 and CDR2 (germline): SGHRS, YFSETQ. The CDR3 extends over 15 amino acids.

V gene TRBV12-5 combines with J gene TRBJ2-2, with D tentatively TRBD2 (6 bases). The CDR3 contains 14 residues. Germline assignment: CDR1 LGHNT and CDR2 FRNRAP. With 2 bases removed from V and 4 bases from J, the gap between germline ends came to 8 bases. Written as DNA, the CDR3 is TGTGCTAGTGGTTTGATCGGGGGCACCGGGGAGCTGTTTTTT. It specifies CASGLIGGTGELFF.

This chain links TRBV19 with TRBJ1-2; tentative D call: TRBD1 (5 bases). V shed 3 bases and J shed 0 bases, with 17 bases lying between them. The CDR3 is made up of 17 amino acids. CDR1 is LNHDA and CDR2 is SQIVND in the germline V gene (reference sequence). The CDR3 bases are TGTGCCAGTAGTATGAACCAGGGAACCCTCGCTAACTATGGCTACACCTTC. It is translated as CASSMNQGTLANYGYTF.

The chain links TRBV2 to TRBJ1-1; D is unresolved. Germline loops: CDR1 SNHLY, CDR2 FYNNEI. The V gene lost 6 bases and the J gene lost 7 bases, with 18 bases spanning the gap. The CDR3 loop spans 14 amino acids. DNA of the CDR3: TGTGCCAGCAGCGACCCTCGGTTTCCCCTTGAAGCTTTCTTT. Protein sequence: CASSDPRFPLEAFF.